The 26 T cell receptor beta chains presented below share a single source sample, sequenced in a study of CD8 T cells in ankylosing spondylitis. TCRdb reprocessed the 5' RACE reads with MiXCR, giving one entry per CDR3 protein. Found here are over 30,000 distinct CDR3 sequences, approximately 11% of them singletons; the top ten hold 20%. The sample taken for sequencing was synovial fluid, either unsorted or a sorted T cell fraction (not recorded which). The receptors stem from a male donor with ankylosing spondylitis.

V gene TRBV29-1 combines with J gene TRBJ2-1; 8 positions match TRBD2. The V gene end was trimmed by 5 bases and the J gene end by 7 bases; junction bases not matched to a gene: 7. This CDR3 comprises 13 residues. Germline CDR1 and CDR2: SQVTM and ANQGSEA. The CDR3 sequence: CSVPGLGNNEQFF. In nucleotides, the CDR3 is TGCAGCGTTCCGGGACTAGGAAATAATGAGCAGTTCTTC.

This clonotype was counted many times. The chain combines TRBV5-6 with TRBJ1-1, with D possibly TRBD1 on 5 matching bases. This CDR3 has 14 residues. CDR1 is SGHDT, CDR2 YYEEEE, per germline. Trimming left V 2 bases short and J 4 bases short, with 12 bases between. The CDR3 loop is CASSFGWRGTEAFF. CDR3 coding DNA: TGTGCCAGCAGCTTTGGGTGGAGGGGCACTGAAGCTTTCTTT. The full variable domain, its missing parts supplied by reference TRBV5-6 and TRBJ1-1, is DAGVTQSPTHLIKTRGQQVTLRCSPKSGHDTVSWYQQALGQGPQFIFQYYEEEERQRGNFPDRFSGHQFPNYSSELNVNALLLGDSALYLCASSFGWRGTEAFFGQGTRLTVV.

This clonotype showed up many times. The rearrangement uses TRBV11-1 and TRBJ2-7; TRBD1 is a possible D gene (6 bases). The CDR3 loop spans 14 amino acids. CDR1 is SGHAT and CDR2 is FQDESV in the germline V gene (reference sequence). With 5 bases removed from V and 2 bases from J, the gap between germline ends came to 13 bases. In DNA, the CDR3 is TGTGCCAGCAGCAAGGGGGACAAGACCTACGAGCAGTACTTC. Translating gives CASSKGDKTYEQYF. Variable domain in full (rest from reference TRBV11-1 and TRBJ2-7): EAEVAQSPRYKITEKSQAVAFWCDPISGHATLYWYRQILGQGPELLVQFQDESVVDDSQLPKDRFSAERLKGVDSTLKIQPAELGDSAMYLCASSKGDKTYEQYFGPGTRLTVT.

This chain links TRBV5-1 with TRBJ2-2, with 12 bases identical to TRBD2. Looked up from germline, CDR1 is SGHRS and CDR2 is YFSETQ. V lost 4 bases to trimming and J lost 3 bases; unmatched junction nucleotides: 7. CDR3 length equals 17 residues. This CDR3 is CASSTPGLAGHTGELFF. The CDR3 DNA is TGCGCCAGCAGCACACCTGGACTAGCGGGACACACCGGGGAGCTGTTTTTT.

The CDR3 sequence: CSANGERLTDTQYF. DNA of the CDR3: TGCAGTGCTAATGGGGAGAGGCTGACAGATACGCAGTATTTT. The gene calls are TRBV20-1 and TRBJ2-3; D perhaps matches TRBD2 (5 bases). CDR3 size: 14 residues. CDR1 is DFQATT and CDR2 is SNEGSKA in the germline V gene (reference sequence). The germline V and J ends were trimmed by 4 bases and 3 bases, with 14 bases remaining between them.

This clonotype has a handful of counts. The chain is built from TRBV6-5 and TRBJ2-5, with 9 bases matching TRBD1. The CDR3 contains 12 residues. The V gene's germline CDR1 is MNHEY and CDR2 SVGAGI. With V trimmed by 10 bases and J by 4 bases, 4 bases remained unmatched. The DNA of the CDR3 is TGTGCCACCCTGGACAGGGGAGAGACCCAGTACTTC. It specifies CATLDRGETQYF.

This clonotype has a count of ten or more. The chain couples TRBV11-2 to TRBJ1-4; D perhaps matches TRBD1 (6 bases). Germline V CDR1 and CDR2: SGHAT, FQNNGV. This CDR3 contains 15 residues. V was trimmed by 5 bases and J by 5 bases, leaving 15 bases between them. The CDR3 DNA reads TGTGCCAGCAGCGCGACAGGAGTTCCGAATGAAAAACTGTTTTTT. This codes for CASSATGVPNEKLFF. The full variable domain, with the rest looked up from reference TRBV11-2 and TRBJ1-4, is EAGVAQSPRYKIIEKRQSVAFWCNPISGHATLYWYQQILGQGPKLLIQFQNNGVVDDSQLPKDRFSAERLKGVDSTLKIQPAKLEDSAVYLCASSATGVPNEKLFFGSGTQLSVL.

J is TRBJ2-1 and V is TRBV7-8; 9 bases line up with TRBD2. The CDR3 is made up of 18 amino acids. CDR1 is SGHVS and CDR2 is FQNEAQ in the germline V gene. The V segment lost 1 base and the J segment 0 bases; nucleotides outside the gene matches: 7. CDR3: CASSLGLAGLSSYNEQFF. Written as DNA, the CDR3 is TGTGCCAGCAGCTTAGGTCTAGCGGGGCTTAGCTCCTACAATGAGCAGTTCTTC.

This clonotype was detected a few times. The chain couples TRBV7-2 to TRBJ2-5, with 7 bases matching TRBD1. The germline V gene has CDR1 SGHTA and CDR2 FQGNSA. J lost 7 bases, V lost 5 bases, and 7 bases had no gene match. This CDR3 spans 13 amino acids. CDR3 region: CASSADRVRTQYF. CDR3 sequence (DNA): TGTGCCAGCAGCGCAGACAGGGTGCGGACCCAGTACTTC.

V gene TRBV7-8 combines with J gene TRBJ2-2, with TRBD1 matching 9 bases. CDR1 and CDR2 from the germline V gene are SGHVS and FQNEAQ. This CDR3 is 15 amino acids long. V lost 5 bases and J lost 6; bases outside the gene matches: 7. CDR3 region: CASSPDRGYSGELFF. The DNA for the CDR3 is TGTGCCAGCAGCCCGGACAGGGGATACTCCGGGGAGCTGTTTTTT.

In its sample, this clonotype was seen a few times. The CDR3 region is CSASTLATQETQYF. CDR3 nucleotides: TGCAGTGCCTCTACACTAGCGACCCAAGAGACCCAGTACTTC. This chain joins TRBV20-1 and TRBJ2-5; 7 bases align to TRBD2. V trimming: 6 bases; J trimming: 1 base; junction bases outside the gene matches: 8. Germline V lookup: CDR1 DFQATT, CDR2 SNEGSKA (reference sequence). This CDR3 is built from 14 residues.

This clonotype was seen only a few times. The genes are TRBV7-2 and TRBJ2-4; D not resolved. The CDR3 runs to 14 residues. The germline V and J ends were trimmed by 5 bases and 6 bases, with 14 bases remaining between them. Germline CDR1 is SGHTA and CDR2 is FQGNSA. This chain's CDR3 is CASSLTWGGNIQYF. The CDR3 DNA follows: TGTGCCAGCAGCCTGACTTGGGGTGGAAACATTCAGTACTTC.

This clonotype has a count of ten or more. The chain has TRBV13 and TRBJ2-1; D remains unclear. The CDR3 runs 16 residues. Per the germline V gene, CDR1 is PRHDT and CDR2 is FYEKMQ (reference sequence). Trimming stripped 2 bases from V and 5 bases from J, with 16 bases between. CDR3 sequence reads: CASSLSPGFPHNEQFF. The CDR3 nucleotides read TGTGCCAGCAGCTTATCACCGGGTTTCCCCCACAATGAGCAGTTCTTC.

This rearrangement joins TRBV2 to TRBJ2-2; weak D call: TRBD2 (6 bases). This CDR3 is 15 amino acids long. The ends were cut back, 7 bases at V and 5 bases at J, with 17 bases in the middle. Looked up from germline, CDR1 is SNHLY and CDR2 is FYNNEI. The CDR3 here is CASNSDRAGTGELFF. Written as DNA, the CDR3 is TGTGCCAGCAACTCCGACCGGGCGGGGACCGGGGAGCTGTTTTTT.

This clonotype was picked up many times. CDR3 DNA sequence: TGTGCCAGCAGCCCAGCAATTTCCTACAATGAGCAGTTCTTC. Its translation: CASSPAISYNEQFF. The chain is built from TRBV7-2 and TRBJ2-1; the D is unclear. The V end lost 5 bases, the J end lost 1 base, and 9 bases lay between the germline ends. Looked up from germline, CDR1 is SGHTA and CDR2 is FQGNSA. There are 14 residues in the CDR3. Drawing the rest from reference TRBV7-2 and TRBJ2-1, the complete variable domain is GAGVSQSPSNKVTEKGKDVELRCDPISGHTALYWYRQSLGQGLEFLIYFQGNSAPDKSGLPSDRFSAERTGGSVSTLTIQRTQQEDSAVYLCASSPAISYNEQFFGPGTRLTVL.

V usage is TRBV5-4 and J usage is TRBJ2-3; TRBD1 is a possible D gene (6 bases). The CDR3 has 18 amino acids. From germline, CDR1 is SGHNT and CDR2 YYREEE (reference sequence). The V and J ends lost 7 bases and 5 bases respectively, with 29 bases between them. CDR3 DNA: TGTGCCAGCGCCCCCTTCGAGGGACACCCGTTTCAGGGAGATACGCAGTATTTT. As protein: CASAPFEGHPFQGDTQYF.

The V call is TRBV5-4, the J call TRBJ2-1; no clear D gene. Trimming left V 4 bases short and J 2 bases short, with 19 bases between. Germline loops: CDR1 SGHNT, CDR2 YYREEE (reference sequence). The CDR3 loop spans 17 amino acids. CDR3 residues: CASSLLEVQGPYNEQFF. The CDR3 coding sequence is TGTGCCAGCAGCCTTCTAGAAGTCCAAGGGCCCTACAATGAGCAGTTCTTC. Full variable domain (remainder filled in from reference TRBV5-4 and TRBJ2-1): ETGVTQSPTHLIKTRGQQVTLRCSSQSGHNTVSWYQQALGQGPQFIFQYYREEENGRGNFPPRFSGLQFPNYSSELNVNALELDDSALYLCASSLLEVQGPYNEQFFGPGTRLTVL.

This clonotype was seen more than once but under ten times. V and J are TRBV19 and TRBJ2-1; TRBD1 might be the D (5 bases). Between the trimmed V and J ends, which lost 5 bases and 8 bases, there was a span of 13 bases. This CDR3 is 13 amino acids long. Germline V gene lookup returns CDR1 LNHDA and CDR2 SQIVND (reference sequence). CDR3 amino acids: CASSPRDTDEQFF. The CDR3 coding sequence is TGTGCCAGTAGTCCCAGGGATACGGATGAGCAGTTCTTC.

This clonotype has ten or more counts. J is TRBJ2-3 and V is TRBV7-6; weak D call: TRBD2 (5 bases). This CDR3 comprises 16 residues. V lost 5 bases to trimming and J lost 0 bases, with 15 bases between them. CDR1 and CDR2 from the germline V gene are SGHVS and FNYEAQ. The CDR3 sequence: CASSLGLATSTDTQYF. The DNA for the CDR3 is TGTGCCAGCAGCCTAGGACTCGCCACTAGCACAGATACGCAGTATTTT.

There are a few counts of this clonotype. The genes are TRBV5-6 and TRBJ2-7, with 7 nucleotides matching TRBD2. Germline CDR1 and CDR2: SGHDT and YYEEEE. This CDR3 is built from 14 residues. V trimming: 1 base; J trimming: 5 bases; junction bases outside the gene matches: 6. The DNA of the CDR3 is TGTGCCAGCAGCTTGCTTCTAGCGGTTGACGAGCAGTACTTC. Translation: CASSLLLAVDEQYF. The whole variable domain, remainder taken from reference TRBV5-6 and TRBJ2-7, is DAGVTQSPTHLIKTRGQQVTLRCSPKSGHDTVSWYQQALGQGPQFIFQYYEEEERQRGNFPDRFSGHQFPNYSSELNVNALLLGDSALYLCASSLLLAVDEQYFGPGTRLTVT.

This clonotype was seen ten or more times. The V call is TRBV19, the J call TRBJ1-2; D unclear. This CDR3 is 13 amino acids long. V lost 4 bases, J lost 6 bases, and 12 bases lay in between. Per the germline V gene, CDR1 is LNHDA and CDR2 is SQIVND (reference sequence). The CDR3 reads CASSTGIGNGYTF. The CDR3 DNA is TGTGCCAGTAGTACGGGCATCGGGAATGGCTACACCTTC.

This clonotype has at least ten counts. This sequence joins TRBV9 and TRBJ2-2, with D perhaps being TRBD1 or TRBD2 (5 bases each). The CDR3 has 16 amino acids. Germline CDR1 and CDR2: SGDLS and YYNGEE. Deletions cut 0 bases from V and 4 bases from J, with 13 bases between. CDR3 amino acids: CASSVGAGTGTGELFF. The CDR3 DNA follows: TGTGCCAGCAGCGTAGGAGCCGGGACGGGCACCGGGGAGCTGTTTTTT.

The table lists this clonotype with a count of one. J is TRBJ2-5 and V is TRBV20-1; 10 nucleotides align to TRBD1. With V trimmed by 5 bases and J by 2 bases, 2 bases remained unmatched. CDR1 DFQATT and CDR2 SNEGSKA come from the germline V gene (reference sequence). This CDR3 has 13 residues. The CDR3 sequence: CSAGQGGQETQYF. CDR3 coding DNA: TGCAGTGCTGGACAGGGGGGTCAAGAGACCCAGTACTTC.

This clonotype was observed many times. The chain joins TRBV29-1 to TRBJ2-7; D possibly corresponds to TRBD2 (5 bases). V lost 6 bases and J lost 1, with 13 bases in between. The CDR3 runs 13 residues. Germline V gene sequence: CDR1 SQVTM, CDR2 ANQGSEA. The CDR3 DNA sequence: TGCAGCGTCCTGGAGAGGGTGTCCTACGAGCAGTACTTC. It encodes CSVLERVSYEQYF.

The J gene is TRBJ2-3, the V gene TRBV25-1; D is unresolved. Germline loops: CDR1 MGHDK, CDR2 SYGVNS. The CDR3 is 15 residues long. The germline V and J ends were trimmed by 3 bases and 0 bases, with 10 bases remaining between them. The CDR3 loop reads CASSEYYTSTDTQYF. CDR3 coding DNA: TGTGCCAGCAGTGAGTACTATACTAGCACAGATACGCAGTATTTT.

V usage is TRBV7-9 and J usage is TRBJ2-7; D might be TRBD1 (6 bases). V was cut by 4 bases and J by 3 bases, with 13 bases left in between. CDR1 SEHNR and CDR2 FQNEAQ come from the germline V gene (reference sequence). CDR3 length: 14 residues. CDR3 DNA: TGTGCCAGCAGCTCCCTTGGGGGCAACTACGAGCAGTACTTC. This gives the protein CASSSLGGNYEQYF.